This T cell receptor beta chain came from a study of blood T cell repertoires in COVID-19. Across the whole study: The United States, Italy and Spain were the sources of the acute and convalescent COVID-19 samples. T cells, B-cell-depleted T cells, or PBMCs provided the cDNA or gDNA that served as material.

CDR1 and CDR2 from the germline V gene are SNHLY and FYNNEI. V gave up 6 bases and J gave up 5 bases; unmatched junction bases: 4. The CDR3 spans 13 residues. Those enrolled in Seattle joined during active infection and were followed longitudinally afterward. Under the authors' procedure: By means of reference gene primer amplification, nucleated cell counts were estimated. The repertoire was sequenced with immunoSEQ multiplex PCR; TCRdb's copy has only in-frame clones and lacks some. Clone size and the V and J calls come from that table; the DNA yielded D and trimming. The data contain 40,000 to 50,000 clones, over 80% of them seen just once; the ten biggest clones take up less than 2.5%.

The chain recombines TRBV2 with TRBJ2-1; 7 bases are shared with TRBD1. Sequenced: peripheral blood. This clonotype was sampled from a woman older than 75 with COVID-19, enrolled during active disease. The CDR3 reads CASSRDRHNEQFF. The CDR3 DNA reads TGTGCCAGCAGCCGGGACAGACACAATGAGCAGTTCTTC.